These 22 T cell receptor beta chains were sequenced from one sample in a study of blood T cell repertoires in COVID-19. The method was immunoSEQ multiplex PCR; TCRdb's version includes in-frame clones alone and lacks a portion of them. There are 97,000 or so clones in the sample; about 80% occur only once, and approximately 11% lies in the top ten. Sequencing was performed on peripheral blood. Every receptor here comes from a man between 65 and 85 years old with active or convalescent COVID-19.

The V and J genes are TRBV3-1 (or the pseudogene TRBV3-2) and TRBJ2-2; 7 nucleotides line up with TRBD2. The CDR3 consists of 16 residues. CDR1 is LGHDT and CDR2 is YNNKEL in the germline V gene (reference sequence). With V trimmed by 4 bases and J by 6 bases, 11 bases remained unmatched. CDR3 DNA: TGTGCCAGCAGCCTGAGGTCCCGGGGGGACGCCGGGGAGCTGTTTTTT. Amino acid sequence: CASSLRSRGDAGELFF.

V usage is TRBV7-2 and J usage is TRBJ2-3, with D hard to call. This CDR3 comprises 12 residues. Germline V gene data show CDR1 as SGHTA and CDR2 as FQGNSA. Trimming removed 4 bases from V and 8 bases from J, with 10 bases in between. CDR3 region: CASSSLSVTQYF. CDR3 nucleotide sequence: TGTGCCAGCAGCTCCCTGAGCGTTACGCAGTATTTT.

The chain links TRBV6-5 to TRBJ1-3; 9 bases are shared with TRBD1. The CDR3 runs 14 residues. Per germline, CDR1 MNHEY and CDR2 SVGAGI. Losses at the gene ends were 10 bases for V and 2 bases for J; bases not matched to a gene: 6. DNA for the CDR3: TGTGCCACCCAACAGGGGGCGGCTGGAAACACCATATATTTT. The encoded protein is CATQQGAAGNTIYF.

The V call is TRBV5-1, the J call TRBJ2-1; D ambiguous. The V gene lost 4 bases and the J gene lost 8 bases, with 16 bases spanning the gap. The CDR3 extends over 14 amino acids. Germline V lookup: CDR1 SGHRS, CDR2 YFSETQ. This CDR3 reads CASSHSGTQDEQFF. The DNA for the CDR3 is TGCGCCAGCAGCCACTCCGGAACCCAGGATGAGCAGTTCTTC.

The chain combines TRBV3-1 (or the pseudogene TRBV3-2) with TRBJ1-2, with unresolved D. This CDR3 is built from 14 residues. Germline lookup yields CDR1 LGHDT and CDR2 YNNKEL (reference sequence). Trimming took off 0 bases at V and 1 base at J, with 6 bases between the two ends. The CDR3 coding sequence is TGTGCCAGCAGCCAAGACTACAGTAACTATGGCTACACCTTC. It specifies CASSQDYSNYGYTF.

The rearrangement uses TRBV19 and TRBJ1-3; TRBD1 might be the D (5 bases). The CDR3 extends over 16 amino acids. Per germline, CDR1 LNHDA and CDR2 SQIVND (reference sequence). V lost 10 bases and J lost 0, with 19 bases in between. CDR3: CATRETALSSGNTIYF. The CDR3 DNA is TGTGCCACACGAGAGACAGCACTAAGCTCTGGAAACACCATATATTTT.

The chain employs TRBV18 and TRBJ2-7; maybe TRBD1 (5 bases). The germline gives CDR1 KGHSH, CDR2 LQKENI. The CDR3 consists of 13 residues. Between the trimmed V and J ends, which lost 6 bases and 1 base, there was a span of 10 bases. Here the CDR3 reads CASSPDTSYEQYF. CDR3 bases: TGTGCCAGCTCCCCGGACACTTCCTACGAGCAGTACTTC.

This clone has only a few counts. CDR3 DNA sequence: TGTGCCAAACACAGGGGGCGCGGGGTGGAGGAGACCCAGTACTTC. It yields the protein CAKHRGRGVEETQYF. V gene TRBV27 combines with J gene TRBJ2-5; 9 bases align to TRBD1. This CDR3 contains 15 residues. Germline V lookup: CDR1 MNHEY, CDR2 SMNVEV (reference sequence). The trim removed 10 bases at V and 5 bases at J, leaving 14 bases unmatched.

V gene TRBV6-5 combines with J gene TRBJ2-3; tentative D call: TRBD2 (5 bases). Trimming took off 6 bases at V and 2 bases at J, with 12 bases between the two ends. Germline-derived CDR1 and CDR2 are MNHEY and SVGAGI. The CDR3 length is 14 residues. The CDR3 protein is CASRFGRDTDTQYF. The CDR3 DNA sequence: TGTGCCAGCAGGTTTGGACGGGACACAGATACGCAGTATTTT.

The rearrangement uses TRBV14 and TRBJ2-4; tentative D call: TRBD1 (7 bases). Germline CDR1 is SGHDN and CDR2 is FVKESK. The CDR3 is 16 residues long. Trimming took off 1 base at V and 6 bases at J, with 16 bases between the two ends. The CDR3 DNA is TGTGCCAGCAGCCAAGGGAGGGGGCAGGGCGTAAACATTCAGTACTTC. This gives the protein CASSQGRGQGVNIQYF.

The chain employs TRBV5-1 and TRBJ1-2; D unclear. CDR3 length equals 15 residues. Per germline, CDR1 SGHRS and CDR2 YFSETQ. Trimming pared 0 bases from V and 7 bases from J, leaving 16 bases between. CDR3 loop: CASSLVREGSAGYTF. The CDR3, as DNA: TGCGCCAGCAGCTTGGTGCGCGAGGGATCGGCTGGCTACACCTTC.

Note on this clone: One end of the junction is discordant with germline, which a read error may explain. This chain links TRBV11-2 with TRBJ2-5, with 11 bases lining up with TRBD2. This CDR3 comprises 13 residues. The germline V gene encodes CDR1 SGHAT and CDR2 FQNNGV. CDR3 residues: CASGLAGGRAQYF. CDR3 nucleotides: TGTGCCAGCGGCTTAGCGGGGGGGCGGGCCCAGTACTTC.

This chain links TRBV2 with TRBJ2-5, with 11 positions matching TRBD2. With V trimmed by 6 bases and J by 6 bases, 12 bases remained unmatched. From germline, CDR1 is SNHLY and CDR2 FYNNEI. The CDR3 contains 16 residues. The CDR3 protein is CASRRTSGGAQQTQYF. The CDR3 coding sequence is TGTGCCAGCAGGAGAACTAGCGGGGGAGCGCAACAGACCCAGTACTTC.

This chain connects TRBV6-5 to TRBJ1-1, with D perhaps TRBD1 (5 bases). V lost 4 bases, J lost 6 bases, and 15 bases lay in between. CDR1 MNHEY and CDR2 SVGAGI come from the germline V gene. The CDR3 is 14 residues long. DNA of the CDR3: TGTGCCAGCAGTTTTGGGGGGAGTATTGCTGAAGCTTTCTTT. It yields the protein CASSFGGSIAEAFF.

The chain joins TRBV5-1 to TRBJ2-5, with TRBD2 matching 11 bases. V was clipped by 4 bases and J by 4 bases; unmatched bases: 6. This CDR3 region has 15 residues. CDR1 and CDR2 from the germline V gene are SGHRS and YFSETQ. The CDR3 loop is CASSVTSGAAETQYF. The CDR3 DNA follows: TGCGCCAGCAGCGTGACTAGCGGGGCCGCAGAGACCCAGTACTTC.

This clone was seen just once. V usage is TRBV7-9 and J usage is TRBJ1-1; a weak D match, TRBD1 (6 bases). Germline-derived CDR1 and CDR2 are SEHNR and FQNEAQ (reference sequence). V gave up 1 base and J gave up 4 bases, with 10 bases separating them. The CDR3 sequence is 14 residues long. The CDR3 region is CASSLEVGGTEAFF. In nucleotides, the CDR3 is TGTGCCAGCAGCTTAGAGGTAGGGGGCACTGAAGCTTTCTTT. The whole variable domain, filled in from reference TRBV7-9 and TRBJ1-1, reads DTGVSQNPRHKITKRGQNVTFRCDPISEHNRLYWYRQTLGQGPEFLTYFQNEAQLEKSRLLSDRFSAERPKGSFSTLEIQRTEQGDSAMYLCASSLEVGGTEAFFGQGTRLTVV.

The rearrangement links TRBV20-1 to TRBJ1-3; D unclear. CDR1 is DFQATT, CDR2 SNEGSKA, per germline (reference sequence). V gave up 3 bases and J gave up 4 bases, with 10 bases separating them. This CDR3 has 13 amino acids. This CDR3 reads CSASSGLGNTIYF. In DNA form, the CDR3 reads TGCAGTGCTAGTAGCGGGTTGGGAAACACCATATATTTT.

The rearrangement uses TRBV6-1 and TRBJ2-7; D is perhaps TRBD1 (6 bases). Trimming took off 3 bases at V and 2 bases at J, with 20 bases between the two ends. The CDR3 length is 17 residues. Germline lookup yields CDR1 MNHNS and CDR2 SASEGT. This CDR3 reads CASSDPTTGRLTYEQYF. DNA of the CDR3: TGTGCCAGCAGTGACCCCACGACAGGCCGACTGACCTACGAGCAGTACTTC.

The rearrangement joins TRBV20-1 to TRBJ2-3; D unclear. CDR3 length: 11 amino acids. V lost 6 bases and J lost 9, with 13 bases in between. Germline V lookup: CDR1 DFQATT, CDR2 SNEGSKA (reference sequence). In DNA form, the CDR3 reads TGCAGTGCAACTCCCTCCAGGACGCAGTATTTT. Residues: CSATPSRTQYF.

V usage is TRBV11-2 and J usage is TRBJ2-3; 9 bases match TRBD2. Germline V gene sequence: CDR1 SGHAT, CDR2 FQNNGV. This CDR3 has 18 residues. V gave up 5 bases and J gave up 4 bases; unmatched junction bases: 16. CDR3: CASSPQMTSGRQSDTQYF. The CDR3 nucleotides are TGTGCCAGCAGCCCCCAGATGACTAGCGGTAGACAGTCAGATACGCAGTATTTT.

The chain joins TRBV19 to TRBJ1-1, with D possibly being TRBD1 (6 bases). Trimming cost V 4 bases and J 4 bases, with 13 bases left between them. CDR1 and CDR2 from the germline V gene are LNHDA and SQIVND (reference sequence). The CDR3 is 14 residues long. The CDR3 sequence is CASSRNREPTEAFF. In DNA form, the CDR3 reads TGTGCCAGTAGTAGAAACAGGGAGCCCACTGAAGCTTTCTTT.

The gene calls are TRBV28 and TRBJ1-2; a possible D gene is TRBD1 (5 bases). The V gene's germline CDR1 is MDHEN and CDR2 SYDVKM. The CDR3 extends over 15 amino acids. Deletions cut 3 bases from V and 7 bases from J, with 18 bases between. The CDR3 DNA sequence: TGTGCCAGCAGTTTGTTCGGGGGTCTGTATCGTGGCTACACCTTC. It codes for CASSLFGGLYRGYTF.